Each of the 22 T cell receptor beta chains below was sequenced from the same sample in a study of glioma-infiltrating T cells. TCR alpha and beta CDR3 regions were amplified from RNA using iRepertoire nested multiplex PCR. TCRdb re-analysed the multiplex PCR reads in MiXCR, keeping a single row per CDR3 protein. The sample shows about 400,000 distinct CDR3 sequences, approximately 42% of them seen only once. The specimen was glioma tissue, nonneoplastic brain tissue, or PBMCs (not recorded which). The receptors shown here come from a human donor with low-grade glioma or glioblastoma, undergoing nonglioma brain surgery, or in good health (not recorded which).

This chain joins TRBV7-2 and TRBJ1-1; maybe TRBD1 (6 bases). CDR1 and CDR2 (germline): SGHTA, FQGNSA. This CDR3 contains 16 residues. Trimming removed 3 bases from V and 4 bases from J, with 18 bases in between. The CDR3 sequence: CASSFPGDRLGTEAFF. The CDR3 nucleotides are TGTGCCAGCAGCTTCCCAGGGGACCGCTTGGGCACTGAAGCTTTCTTT.

This chain joins TRBV6-2 or TRBV6-3 and TRBJ2-1; D is tentatively TRBD1 or TRBD2 (6 bases each). Trimming stripped 6 bases from V and 9 bases from J, with 15 bases between. Germline lookup yields CDR1 MNHEY and CDR2 SVGEGT. CDR3 size: 13 residues. In nucleotides, the CDR3 is TGTGCCAGCAGCACCTACCGGGGGCCTGAGCAGTTCTTC. This sequence encodes CASSTYRGPEQFF.

This clonotype appeared many times. The rearrangement links TRBV20-1 to TRBJ2-1; 7 bases align to TRBD2. V was clipped by 1 base and J by 7 bases; unmatched bases: 7. CDR3 length: 14 amino acids. Germline V gives CDR1 DFQATT, CDR2 SNEGSKA (reference sequence). CDR3 coding DNA: TGCAGTGCTAGAGCTGGACTAGGGGTGAATGAGCAGTTCTTC. The encoded protein is CSARAGLGVNEQFF.

This chain uses TRBV12-3 or TRBV12-4 with TRBJ2-1; D is uncertain. The CDR3 runs 15 residues. Trimming took off 5 bases at V and 8 bases at J, with 19 bases between the two ends. CDR3 sequence: CASSQLRELSHEQFF. DNA for the CDR3: TGTGCCAGCAGTCAACTTAGGGAACTCTCCCATGAGCAGTTCTTC.

About this clonotype: Just one base apart from a much larger clone, this may be a read error. This rearrangement joins TRBV6-1 to TRBJ2-3; a possible D gene is TRBD2 (6 bases). V was shortened by 10 bases and J by 2 bases, with 19 bases between the two germline ends. The CDR3 consists of 15 residues. From germline, CDR1 is MNHNS and CDR2 SASEGT. The CDR3 nucleotides read TGTGCCAACAGCGATACCGGGACTGACACAGATACGCAGTATTTT. This sequence encodes CANSDTGTDTDTQYF.

In its sample, this clonotype was seen a few times. V gene TRBV28 combines with J gene TRBJ2-7; D not certain. Germline-derived CDR1 and CDR2 are MDHEN and SYDVKM. Trimming removed 4 bases from V and 3 bases from J, with 13 bases in between. This CDR3 is 14 amino acids long. The CDR3 DNA follows: TGTGCCAGCAGTTCCCCCCGACGGAGCTACGAGCAGTACTTC. It translates to CASSSPRRSYEQYF. Based on the CDR3 plus reference TRBV28 and TRBJ2-7, the full variable domain is DVKVTQSSRYLVKRTGEKVFLECVQDMDHENMFWYRQDPGLGLRLIYFSYDVKMKEKGDIPEGYSVSREKKERFSLILESASTNQTSMYLCASSSPRRSYEQYFGPGTRLTVT.

This clonotype showed up just a few times. V gene TRBV10-3 combines with J gene TRBJ1-4, with unresolved D. V shed 4 bases and J shed 8 bases, with 8 bases lying between them. Germline values: CDR1 ENHRY, CDR2 SYGVKD. This CDR3 is 12 amino acids long. The CDR3 region has the DNA TGTGCCATCAGTGTTCGTAACGAAAAACTGTTTTTT. Its translation is CAISVRNEKLFF.

To note about this clonotype: A much more abundant neighbour one base away suggests this may be a read error. The V gene is TRBV28, the J gene TRBJ2-7; D is perhaps TRBD1 (6 bases). The J call may be faulty, since TRBJ1-2 better matches the DNA end. Germline V lookup: CDR1 MDHEN, CDR2 SYDVKM. The CDR3 consists of 11 residues. This CDR3 reads CASGQCYGYTF. Here the CDR3 DNA reads TGTGCCAGTGGACAGTGTTATGGCTACACCTTC.

This clonotype was observed a handful of times. The chain recombines TRBV20-1 with TRBJ1-6, with TRBD1 matching over 8 bases. Trimming at V came to 5 bases and at J to 4 bases, leaving 7 bases not matched to a gene. The CDR3 has 15 amino acids. Germline lookup yields CDR1 DFQATT and CDR2 SNEGSKA (reference sequence). CDR3 sequence reads: CSAPRTGSYNSPLHF. The DNA of the CDR3 is TGCAGTGCTCCCCGGACAGGGAGTTATAATTCACCCCTCCACTTT.

This clonotype has at least ten counts. The chain combines TRBV15 with TRBJ2-5; a possible D gene is TRBD1 (5 bases). CDR1 and CDR2 (germline): LNHNV, YYDKDF (reference sequence). The CDR3 contains 14 residues. Trimming pared 5 bases from V and 4 bases from J, leaving 14 bases between. The CDR3 loop is CATSGVRVVETQYF. CDR3 DNA sequence: TGTGCCACCAGCGGAGTCAGGGTGGTAGAGACCCAGTACTTC. Looking up the rest from reference TRBV15 and TRBJ2-5 gives the full variable domain: DAMVIQNPRYQVTQFGKPVTLSCSQTLNHNVMYWYQQKSSQAPKLLFHYYDKDFNNEADTPDNFQSRRPNTSFCFLDIRSPGLGDTAMYLCATSGVRVVETQYFGPGTRLLVL.

A remark on this clonotype: Germline is not matched at one junction end, which may reflect a read error. This chain connects TRBV11-2 to TRBJ1-1; TRBD1 might be the D (5 bases). The CDR3 contains 16 residues. Germline CDR1 and CDR2: SGHAT and FQNNGV. In DNA form, the CDR3 reads TGTGCCAGCAGCTTAATAAGCGGACAACTGAACAGTGAAGCTTTCTTT. This gives the protein CASSLISGQLNSEAFF. The full variable domain, in which reference TRBV11-2 and TRBJ1-1 provide the parts outside the CDR3, is EAGVAQSPRYKIIEKRQSVAFWCNPISGHATLYWYQQILGQGPKLLIQFQNNGVVDDSQLPKDRFSAERLKGVDSTLKIQPAKLEDSAVYLCASSLISGQLNSEAFFGQGTRLTVV.

This sequence joins TRBV20-1 and TRBJ2-1; a possible D gene is TRBD1 (6 bases). With 6 bases removed from V and 0 bases from J, the gap between germline ends came to 21 bases. The CDR3 extends over 17 amino acids. The germline gives CDR1 DFQATT, CDR2 SNEGSKA (reference sequence). The CDR3, as DNA: TGCAGTGCCTCATCCCCGGGCAGGGGACGCTCCTACAATGAGCAGTTCTTC. It yields the protein CSASSPGRGRSYNEQFF.

This clonotype was observed a few times. The genes are TRBV4-1 and TRBJ1-2, with D maybe TRBD1 (5 bases). Germline V gives CDR1 MGHRA, CDR2 YSYEKL. This CDR3 is 15 amino acids long. Trimming removed 1 base from V and 3 bases from J, with 12 bases in between. The DNA for the CDR3 is TGCGCCAGCAGCCAAGTGGCAGGGCCCCACTATGGCTACACCTTC. Amino acids: CASSQVAGPHYGYTF.

The sample holds many counts of this clonotype. The chain joins TRBV6-2 or TRBV6-3 to TRBJ2-7; the match to TRBD2 covers 9 bases. V was pared by 4 bases and J by 0 bases, with 7 bases of the junction left unmatched. The CDR3 length is 16 residues. Looked up from germline, CDR1 is MNHEY and CDR2 is SVGEGT. The CDR3 region is CASSSVSGGSSYEQYF. DNA for the CDR3: TGTGCCAGCAGTTCTGTGAGCGGGGGGAGCTCCTACGAGCAGTACTTC.

This clonotype appeared a few times. The chain is built from TRBV15 and TRBJ2-7; 9 nucleotides line up with TRBD2. Germline values: CDR1 LNHNV, CDR2 YYDKDF (reference sequence). V lost 0 bases to trimming and J lost 7 bases; unmatched junction nucleotides: 10. The CDR3 consists of 16 residues. CDR3 nucleotide sequence: TGTGCCACCAGCAGAGATGGGGCGGGAGGGCCGAGAGAGCAGTACTTC. This gives the protein CATSRDGAGGPREQYF.

Concerning this clonotype itself: A clone one base away is much larger, so this may be a read error. V gene TRBV15 combines with J gene TRBJ2-3; 8 nucleotides line up with TRBD2. The CDR3 is made up of 16 amino acids. The V gene's germline CDR1 is LNHNV and CDR2 YYDKDF (reference sequence). J was trimmed by 6 bases and V by 1 base; bases with no gene match: 9. The CDR3 DNA reads as TGTGCCACCAGCAGAGTGACTAGCGAGGCCCGCGATACGCAGTATTTT. The encoded protein is CATSRVTSEARDTQYF. Variable domain in full (rest from reference TRBV15 and TRBJ2-3): DAMVIQNPRYQVTQFGKPVTLSCSQTLNHNVMYWYQQKSSQAPKLLFHYYDKDFNNEADTPDNFQSRRPNTSFCFLDIRSPGLGDTAMYLCATSRVTSEARDTQYFGPGTRLTVL.

This chain uses TRBV27 with TRBJ2-2; a possible D gene is TRBD2 (6 bases). Trimming cost V 5 bases and J 10 bases, with 17 bases left between them. Per germline, CDR1 MNHEY and CDR2 SMNVEV (reference sequence). This CDR3 region has 14 residues. The CDR3 region has the DNA TGTGCCAGCAGTCCTAGACTAGTCGTCGAGGAGCTGTTTTTT. This sequence encodes CASSPRLVVEELFF.

This clonotype has more than one count but fewer than ten. J is TRBJ2-5 and V is TRBV7-2; 15 nucleotides match TRBD2. The CDR3 sequence is 18 residues long. The V gene's germline CDR1 is SGHTA and CDR2 FQGNSA. The J segment lost 2 bases and the V segment lost 4 bases, leaving 8 bases of the junction unmatched. The CDR3 sequence is CASSSGLAGGFRQETQYF. CDR3 nucleotide sequence: TGTGCCAGCAGCTCCGGACTAGCGGGAGGGTTCAGACAAGAGACCCAGTACTTC.

This chain links TRBV10-3 with TRBJ2-3, with 11 bases identical to TRBD2. The CDR3 extends over 15 amino acids. Germline assignment: CDR1 ENHRY and CDR2 SYGVKD. V shed 6 bases and J 4 bases; nucleotides not matched to a gene: 6. CDR3 DNA: TGTGCCATCAGCGCACTAGCGGGAGTAGCAGATACGCAGTATTTT. Protein: CAISALAGVADTQYF.

This clonotype was detected a few times. The J gene is TRBJ2-1, the V gene TRBV20-1, with D possibly being TRBD1 (5 bases). The CDR3 covers 19 residues. V lost 3 bases to trimming and J lost 6 bases, with 30 bases between them. Germline V gene data show CDR1 as DFQATT and CDR2 as SNEGSKA (reference sequence). For the CDR3, the DNA is TGCAGTGCTAGCTTGGCTGGGATGATTTGGACACCAGAAGCCAATGAGCAGTTCTTC. This gives the protein CSASLAGMIWTPEANEQFF.

V and J are TRBV15 and TRBJ2-1; the match to TRBD2 covers 7 bases. The length of the CDR3 is 17 residues. Germline assignment: CDR1 LNHNV and CDR2 YYDKDF (reference sequence). V shed 1 base, J shed 6 bases, and the junction held 12 bases outside the gene matches. The CDR3 spells CATSRGLAQTGGNEQFF. The CDR3 region has the DNA TGTGCCACCAGCAGAGGACTAGCCCAAACTGGGGGCAATGAGCAGTTCTTC.

A note on this clonotype: The CDR3 does not close with the conserved phenylalanine or tryptophan, likely indicating a read error. The chain links TRBV11-2 to TRBJ2-7; D is ambiguous. Germline CDR1 and CDR2: SGHAT and FQNNGV. The CDR3 runs 14 residues. Trimming took off 5 bases at V and 9 bases at J, with 20 bases between the two ends. The CDR3 protein is CASSPPLSPERQYL. The CDR3 DNA sequence: TGTGCCAGCAGCCCGCCTCTCTCCCCGGAAAGGCAGTACCTC.